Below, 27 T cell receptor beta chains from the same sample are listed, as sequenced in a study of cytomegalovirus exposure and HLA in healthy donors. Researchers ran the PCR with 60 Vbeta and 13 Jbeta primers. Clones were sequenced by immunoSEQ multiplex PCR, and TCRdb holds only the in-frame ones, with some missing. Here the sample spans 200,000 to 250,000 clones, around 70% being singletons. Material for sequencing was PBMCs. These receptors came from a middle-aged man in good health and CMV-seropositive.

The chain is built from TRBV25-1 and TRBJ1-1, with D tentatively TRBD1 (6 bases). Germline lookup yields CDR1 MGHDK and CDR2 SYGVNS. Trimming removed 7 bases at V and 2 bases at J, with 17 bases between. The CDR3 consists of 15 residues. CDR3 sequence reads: CASTPSGTKNTEAFF. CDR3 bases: TGTGCCAGCACCCCCTCCGGGACAAAAAACACTGAAGCTTTCTTT.

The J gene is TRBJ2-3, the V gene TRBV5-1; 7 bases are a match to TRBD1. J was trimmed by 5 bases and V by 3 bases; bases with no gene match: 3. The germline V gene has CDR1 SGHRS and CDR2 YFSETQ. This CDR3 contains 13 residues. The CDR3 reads CASSSQGKDTQYF. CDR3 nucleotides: TGCGCCAGCAGCTCACAGGGGAAAGATACGCAGTATTTT. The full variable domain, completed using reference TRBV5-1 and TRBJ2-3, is KAGVTQTPRYLIKTRGQQVTLSCSPISGHRSVSWYQQTPGQGLQFLFEYFSETQRNKGNFPGRFSGRQFSNSRSEMNVSTLELGDSALYLCASSSQGKDTQYFGPGTRLTVL.

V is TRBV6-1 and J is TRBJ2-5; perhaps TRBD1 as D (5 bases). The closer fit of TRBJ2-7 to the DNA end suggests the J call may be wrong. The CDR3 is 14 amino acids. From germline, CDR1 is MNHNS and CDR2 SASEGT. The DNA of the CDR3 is TGTGCCAGCAGAGGTGCCAGGGCTCCCTACGAGCAGTACTTC. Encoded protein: CASRGARAPYEQYF.

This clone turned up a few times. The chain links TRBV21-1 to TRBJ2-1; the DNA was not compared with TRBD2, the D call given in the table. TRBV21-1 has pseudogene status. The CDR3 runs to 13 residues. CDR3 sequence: CASSLDSYNEQFF. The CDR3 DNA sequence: TGTGCCAGCAGCTTAGACTCCTACAATGAGCAGTTCTTC.

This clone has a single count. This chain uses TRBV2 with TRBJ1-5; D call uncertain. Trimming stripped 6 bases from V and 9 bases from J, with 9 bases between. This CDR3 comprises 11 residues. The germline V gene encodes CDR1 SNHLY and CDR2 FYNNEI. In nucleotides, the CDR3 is TGTGCCAGCAGCGAAACGGGGCCCCAGCATTTT. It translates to CASSETGPQHF.

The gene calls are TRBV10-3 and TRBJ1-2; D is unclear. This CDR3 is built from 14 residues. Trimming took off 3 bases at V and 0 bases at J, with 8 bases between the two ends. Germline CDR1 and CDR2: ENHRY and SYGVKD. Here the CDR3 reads CAISDGGTNYGYTF. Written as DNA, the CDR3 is TGTGCCATCAGTGACGGCGGTACTAACTATGGCTACACCTTC.

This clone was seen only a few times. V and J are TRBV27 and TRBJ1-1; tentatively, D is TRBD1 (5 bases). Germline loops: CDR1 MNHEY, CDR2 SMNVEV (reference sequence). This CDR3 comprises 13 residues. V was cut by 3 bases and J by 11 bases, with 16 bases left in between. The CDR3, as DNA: TGTGCCAGCAGTTTCGGGGGGGGTACCGACGCTTTCTTT. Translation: CASSFGGGTDAFF.

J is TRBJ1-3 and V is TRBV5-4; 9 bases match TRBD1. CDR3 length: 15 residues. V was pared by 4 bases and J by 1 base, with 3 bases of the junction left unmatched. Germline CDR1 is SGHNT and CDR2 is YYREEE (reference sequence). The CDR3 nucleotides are TGTGCCAGCAGCCTGGACAGGGGATCTGGAAACACCATATATTTT. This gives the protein CASSLDRGSGNTIYF.

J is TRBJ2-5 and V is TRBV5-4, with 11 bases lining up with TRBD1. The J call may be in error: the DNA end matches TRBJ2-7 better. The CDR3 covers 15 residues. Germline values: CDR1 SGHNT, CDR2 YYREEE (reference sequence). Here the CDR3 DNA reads TGTGCCAGCAGCCGAGGGACAGGGGGCTCCTACGAGCAGTACTTC. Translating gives CASSRGTGGSYEQYF.

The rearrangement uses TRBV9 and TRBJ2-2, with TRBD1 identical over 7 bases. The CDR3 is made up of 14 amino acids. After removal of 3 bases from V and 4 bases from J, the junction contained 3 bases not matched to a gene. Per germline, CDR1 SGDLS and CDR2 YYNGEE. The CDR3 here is CASSEAGGTGELFF. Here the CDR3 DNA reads TGTGCCAGCAGCGAGGCAGGGGGCACCGGGGAGCTGTTTTTT.

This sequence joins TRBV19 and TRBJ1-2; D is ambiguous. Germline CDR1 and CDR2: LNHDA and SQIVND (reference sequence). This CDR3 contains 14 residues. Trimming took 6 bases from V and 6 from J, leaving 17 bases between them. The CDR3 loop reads CASRGGSGENGYTF. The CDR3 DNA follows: TGTGCCAGTAGGGGAGGTTCGGGAGAGAATGGCTACACCTTC.

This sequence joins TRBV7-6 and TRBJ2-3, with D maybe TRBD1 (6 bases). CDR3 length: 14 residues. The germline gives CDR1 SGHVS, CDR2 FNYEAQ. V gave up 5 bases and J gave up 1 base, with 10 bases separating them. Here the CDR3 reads CASSKGDGTDTQYF. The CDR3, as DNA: TGTGCCAGCAGCAAGGGGGATGGCACAGATACGCAGTATTTT.

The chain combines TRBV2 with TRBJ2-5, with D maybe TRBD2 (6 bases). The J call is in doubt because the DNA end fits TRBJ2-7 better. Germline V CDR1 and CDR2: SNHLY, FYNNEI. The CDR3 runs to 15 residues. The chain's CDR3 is CASSEIGGRPYEQYF. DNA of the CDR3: TGTGCCAGCAGTGAAATCGGAGGGCGGCCCTACGAGCAGTACTTC.

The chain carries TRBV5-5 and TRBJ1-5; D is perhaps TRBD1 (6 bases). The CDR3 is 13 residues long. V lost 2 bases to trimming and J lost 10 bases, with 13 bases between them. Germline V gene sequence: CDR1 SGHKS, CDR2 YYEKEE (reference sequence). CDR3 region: CASSLQGREPQHF. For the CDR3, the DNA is TGTGCCAGCAGCTTACAGGGCCGGGAACCCCAGCATTTT.

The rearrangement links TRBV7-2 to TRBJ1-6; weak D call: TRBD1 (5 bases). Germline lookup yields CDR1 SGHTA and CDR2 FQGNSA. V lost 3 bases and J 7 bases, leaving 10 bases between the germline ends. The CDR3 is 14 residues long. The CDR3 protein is CASSLTSGNSPLHF. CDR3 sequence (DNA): TGTGCCAGCAGCTTGACCTCAGGGAATTCACCCCTCCACTTT.

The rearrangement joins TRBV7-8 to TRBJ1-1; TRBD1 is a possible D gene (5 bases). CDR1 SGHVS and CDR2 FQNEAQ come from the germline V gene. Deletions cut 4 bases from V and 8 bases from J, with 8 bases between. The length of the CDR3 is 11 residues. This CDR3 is CASSSRQEAFF. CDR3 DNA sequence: TGTGCCAGCAGCTCCCGACAGGAAGCTTTCTTT.

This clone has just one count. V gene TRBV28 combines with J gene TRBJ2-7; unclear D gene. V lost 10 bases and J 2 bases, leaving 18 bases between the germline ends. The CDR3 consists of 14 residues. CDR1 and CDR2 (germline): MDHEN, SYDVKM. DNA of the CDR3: TGTGCCACCCGTTTAACAGTTTTCGCCTACGAGCAGTACTTC. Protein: CATRLTVFAYEQYF.

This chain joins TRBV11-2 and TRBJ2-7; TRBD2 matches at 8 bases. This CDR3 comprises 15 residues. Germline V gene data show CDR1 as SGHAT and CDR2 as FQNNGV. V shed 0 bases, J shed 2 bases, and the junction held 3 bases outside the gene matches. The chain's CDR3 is CASSLEAGGPYEQYF. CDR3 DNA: TGTGCCAGCAGCTTAGAGGCGGGGGGACCCTACGAGCAGTACTTC.

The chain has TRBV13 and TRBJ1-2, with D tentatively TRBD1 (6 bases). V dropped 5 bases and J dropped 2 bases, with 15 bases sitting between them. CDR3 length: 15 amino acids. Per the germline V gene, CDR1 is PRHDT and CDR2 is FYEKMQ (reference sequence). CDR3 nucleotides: TGTGCCAGCAGCCGGGGGGGCAGGAGCAACTATGGCTACACCTTC. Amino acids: CASSRGGRSNYGYTF.

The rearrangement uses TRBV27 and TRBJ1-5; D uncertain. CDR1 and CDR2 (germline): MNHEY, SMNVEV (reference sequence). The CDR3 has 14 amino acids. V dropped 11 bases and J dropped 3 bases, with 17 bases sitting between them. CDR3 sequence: CAGILPGFNQPQHF. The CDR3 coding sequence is TGTGCCGGCATACTCCCGGGGTTCAATCAGCCCCAGCATTTT.

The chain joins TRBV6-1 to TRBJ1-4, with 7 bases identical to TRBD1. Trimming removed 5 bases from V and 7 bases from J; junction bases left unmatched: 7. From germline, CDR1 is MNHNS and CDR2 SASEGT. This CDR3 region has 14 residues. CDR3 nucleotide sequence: TGTGCCAGCAGTTCGACAGGGCTTCCTGAAAAACTGTTTTTT. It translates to CASSSTGLPEKLFF.

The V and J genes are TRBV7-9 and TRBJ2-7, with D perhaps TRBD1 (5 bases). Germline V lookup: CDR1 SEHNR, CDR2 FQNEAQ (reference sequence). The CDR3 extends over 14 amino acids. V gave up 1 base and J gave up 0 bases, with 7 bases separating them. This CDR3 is CASSLDGHSYEQYF. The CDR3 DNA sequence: TGTGCCAGCAGCTTAGATGGACACTCCTACGAGCAGTACTTC.

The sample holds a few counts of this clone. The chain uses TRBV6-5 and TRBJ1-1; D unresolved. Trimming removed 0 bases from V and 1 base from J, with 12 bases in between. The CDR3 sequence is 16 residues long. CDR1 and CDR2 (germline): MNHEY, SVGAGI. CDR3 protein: CASSYSKVSQNTEAFF. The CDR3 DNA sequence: TGTGCCAGCAGTTACTCGAAAGTGAGTCAGAACACTGAAGCTTTCTTT.

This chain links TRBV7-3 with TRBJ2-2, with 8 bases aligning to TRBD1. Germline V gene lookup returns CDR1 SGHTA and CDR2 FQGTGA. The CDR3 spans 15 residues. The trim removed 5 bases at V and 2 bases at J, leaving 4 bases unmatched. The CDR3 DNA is TGTGCCAGCAGCAAGGACAGGGCCAACACCGGGGAGCTGTTTTTT. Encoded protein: CASSKDRANTGELFF.

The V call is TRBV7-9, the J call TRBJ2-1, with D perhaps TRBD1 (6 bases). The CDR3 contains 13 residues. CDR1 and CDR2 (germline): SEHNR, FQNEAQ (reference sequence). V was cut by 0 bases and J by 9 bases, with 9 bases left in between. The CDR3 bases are TGTGCCAGCAGCTTAGCGCAGGGGCTTGAGCAGTTCTTC. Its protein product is CASSLAQGLEQFF.

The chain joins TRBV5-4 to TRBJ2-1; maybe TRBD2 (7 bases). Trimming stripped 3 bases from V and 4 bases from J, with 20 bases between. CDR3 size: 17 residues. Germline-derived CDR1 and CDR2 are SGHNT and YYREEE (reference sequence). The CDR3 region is CASSWASGGGSYNEQFF. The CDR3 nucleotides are TGTGCCAGCAGCTGGGCGTCGGGCGGGGGCTCATACAATGAGCAGTTCTTC.

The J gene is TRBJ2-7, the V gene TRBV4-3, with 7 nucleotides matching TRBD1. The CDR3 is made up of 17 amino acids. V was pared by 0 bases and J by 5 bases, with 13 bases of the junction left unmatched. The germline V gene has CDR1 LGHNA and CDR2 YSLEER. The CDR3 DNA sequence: TGCGCCAGCAGCCAAGATGTATCCCCAGGGGGTTCCGACGAGCAGTACTTC. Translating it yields CASSQDVSPGGSDEQYF.